At least ten counts were recorded for the clone carrying this T cell receptor beta chain. Its antigen remains unknown. The data derive from a study of human T cells and chemical hapten exposure. This sample's time point: patch test 2, 6 weeks after DPC sensitization. Treatment indicated: therapeutic diphenylcyclopropenone sensitization with weekly scalp DPC. The study enrolled 18 to 70-year-old alopecia patients suitable for DPC. The CDR3 has 14 amino acids. Germline CDR1 and CDR2: KGHSH and LQKENI. The V and J ends lost 5 bases and 6 bases, in that order; junction bases with no gene match: 8. A single record per CDR3 protein comes from TCRdb applying MiXCR to the RACE reads. The table includes some 80,000 distinct CDR3 sequences, about 10% detected once. Points from the study as a whole: Expanded TCRs grouped into significantly more large CDR3 similarity clusters than controls produced.

The sequence was obtained from a woman aged 25 to 39 with alopecia areata. Some clones in this sample may be carry-over from other donors' samples. The chain recombines TRBV18 with TRBJ2-3; 7 nucleotides align to TRBD2. The sample was whole blood, taken in connection with sensitization to the hapten diphenylcyclopropenone (DPC). CDR3 loop: CASSATSVRDTQYF. CDR3 in DNA: TGTGCCAGCTCAGCCACTAGCGTCCGGGATACGCAGTATTTT.